The clone carrying this T cell receptor beta chain appeared a single time. The record originates from a study of blood T cell repertoires in COVID-19. For the study at large: COVID-19 samples collected from the United States, Italy and Spain covered acute and convalescent phases.

Assay used: immunoSEQ multiplex PCR; TCRdb lists only in-frame clones, some missing. The sample lists about 300,000 clones; approximately 86% were seen once. The clonotype was recovered from a woman younger than 30 who had recovered from COVID-19. The specimen was PBMCs or T cells enriched from blood (not recorded which).

The CDR3 sequence: CASGRLAGGSYNEQFF. The CDR3 DNA is TGTGCCAGCGGCAGACTGGCGGGAGGATCCTACAATGAGCAGTTCTTC. The chain recombines TRBV28 with TRBJ2-1; TRBD2 matches 8 bases. J gave up 1 base and V 8 bases, and 10 bases lay outside the gene matches. This CDR3 is built from 16 residues. CDR1 and CDR2 (germline): MDHEN, SYDVKM.